The 25 T cell receptor beta chains given below trace back to one sample, sequenced in a study of OX40 agonist ivuxolimab in advanced cancers. The table came from immunoSEQ multiplex PCR; TCRdb's copy has only in-frame clones and leaves some out. The sample includes approximately 56,000 clones, approximately 87% of them seen just once. Source: CD4+ or CD8+ T cells sorted from blood, taken in a trial of the OX40 agonist ivuxolimab. The receptor source for this set is an adult with an advanced solid tumor such as melanoma, head and neck, liver or kidney cancer.

This clone was detected only once. This chain links TRBV6-5 with TRBJ2-2; unclear D gene. CDR3 length equals 14 residues. V was pared by 2 bases and J by 3 bases, with 7 bases between. In germline, CDR1 is MNHEY, CDR2 SVGAGI. The DNA for the CDR3 is TGTGCCAGCAGTTACGACCTATACACCGGGGAGCTGTTTTTT. Translating it yields CASSYDLYTGELFF.

The chain uses TRBV5-8 and TRBJ1-6; D is unresolved. Germline V lookup: CDR1 SGHTS, CDR2 YDEGEE. With 1 base removed from V and 0 bases from J, the gap between germline ends came to 11 bases. This CDR3 spans 17 amino acids. Here the CDR3 reads CASSLSSASSYNSPLHF. The CDR3 bases are TGTGCCAGCAGCTTGAGTAGCGCCAGCTCCTATAATTCACCCCTCCACTTT.

The chain has TRBV7-8 and TRBJ1-4; possible D gene TRBD1, 6 bases. This CDR3 is 14 amino acids long. Germline V gene data show CDR1 as SGHVS and CDR2 as FQNEAQ. Trimming removed 1 base at V and 7 bases at J, with 10 bases between. The CDR3 loop is CASSLGGGGEKLFF. CDR3 in DNA: TGTGCCAGCAGCTTAGGAGGGGGTGGTGAAAAACTGTTTTTT.

Written as DNA, the CDR3 is TGTGCCAGCAGCTCGCGAGGGGGAGGGGAGACCCAGTACTTC. It encodes CASSSRGGGETQYF. The V gene is TRBV5-4, the J gene TRBJ2-5, with D possibly matching TRBD2 (7 bases). The germline V gene encodes CDR1 SGHNT and CDR2 YYREEE (reference sequence). There are 14 residues in the CDR3. The germline V and J ends were trimmed by 3 bases and 5 bases, with 14 bases remaining between them.

This chain links TRBV28 with TRBJ1-5; D possibly corresponds to TRBD1 (6 bases). Deletions cut 6 bases from V and 4 bases from J, with 19 bases between. The V gene's germline CDR1 is MDHEN and CDR2 SYDVKM. This CDR3 has 16 amino acids. This CDR3 reads CASRTDGGARNQPQHF. CDR3 coding DNA: TGTGCCAGCAGGACCGATGGGGGGGCCAGAAATCAGCCCCAGCATTTT.

The chain has TRBV10-1 and TRBJ2-2, with TRBD2 matching over 11 bases. The CDR3 runs to 16 residues. CDR1 is WNHNN, CDR2 SYGVQD, per germline (reference sequence). Unmatched junction bases numbered 8, after V lost 8 bases and J lost 3 bases. CDR3 DNA sequence: TGCGCCAGCGGAAAGACTAGCGGGGTGGACACCGGGGAGCTGTTTTTT. This translates into CASGKTSGVDTGELFF.

This chain uses TRBV19 with TRBJ2-3, with D perhaps assigned TRBD1 or TRBD2 (5 bases each). The CDR3 is 15 residues long. The germline CDR1 and CDR2 sequences are LNHDA and SQIVND (reference sequence). Trimming pared 5 bases from V and 5 bases from J, leaving 17 bases between. The chain's CDR3 is CASSRPGSVRDTQYF. The DNA of the CDR3 is TGTGCCAGTAGTCGGCCAGGGAGTGTGCGAGATACGCAGTATTTT.

The gene calls are TRBV28 and TRBJ1-1, with D maybe TRBD1 (6 bases). The germline gives CDR1 MDHEN, CDR2 SYDVKM. The V end lost 6 bases, the J end lost 6 bases, and 23 bases lay between the germline ends. This CDR3 spans 16 amino acids. CDR3 amino acids: CASSPGVEGLVAEAFF. CDR3 nucleotide sequence: TGTGCCAGCAGCCCAGGGGTCGAAGGTTTGGTTGCTGAAGCTTTCTTT.

The chain links TRBV14 to TRBJ2-5; D tentatively reads TRBD1 or TRBD2 (6 bases each). Germline V lookup: CDR1 SGHDN, CDR2 FVKESK. The CDR3 sequence is 16 residues long. V lost 4 bases and J lost 1, with 16 bases in between. As DNA, the CDR3 is TGTGCCAGCAGCCGGATCCGGGGGCCCCTCCAAGAGACCCAGTACTTC. Translating gives CASSRIRGPLQETQYF.

The CDR3 coding sequence is TGTGCCAGCAGTGCGTCCCGGGACTCCTACGAGCAGTACGTC. Protein sequence: CASSASRDSYEQYV. The chain carries TRBV6-1 and TRBJ2-7, with TRBD2 as a possible D gene (5 bases). Trimming pared 4 bases from V and 0 bases from J, leaving 10 bases between. The CDR3 has 14 residues. Per the germline V gene, CDR1 is MNHNS and CDR2 is SASEGT.

V gene TRBV28 combines with J gene TRBJ2-6; possibly TRBD1 for D (6 bases). CDR1 is MDHEN and CDR2 is SYDVKM in the germline V gene. This CDR3 is 15 amino acids long. V gave up 10 bases and J gave up 2 bases, with 15 bases separating them. The CDR3 here is CATELPGAGANVLTF. For the CDR3, the DNA is TGTGCCACCGAACTCCCAGGGGCTGGGGCCAACGTCCTGACTTTC.

V usage is TRBV28 and J usage is TRBJ2-2, with D unclear. V was pared by 3 bases and J by 0 bases, with 8 bases between. From germline, CDR1 is MDHEN and CDR2 SYDVKM. CDR3 length: 15 residues. The CDR3 sequence is CASSFRTANTGELFF. The CDR3 DNA reads as TGTGCCAGCAGTTTTCGGACGGCGAACACCGGGGAGCTGTTTTTT.

The gene calls are TRBV7-9 and TRBJ2-1; TRBD2 agrees at 9 bases. The CDR3 loop spans 15 amino acids. Trimming at V came to 4 bases and at J to 6 bases, leaving 7 bases not matched to a gene. CDR1 and CDR2 (germline): SEHNR, FQNEAQ (reference sequence). DNA for the CDR3: TGTGCCAGCAGCTCGCCGGGACTAGCCCCCAATGAGCAGTTCTTC. It yields the protein CASSSPGLAPNEQFF.

This clone was seen just once. The chain carries TRBV28 and TRBJ2-1; either TRBD1 or TRBD2 may fit D (5 bases each). Trimming shortened V by 6 bases and J by 4 bases, and 16 bases separated the two germline ends. The CDR3 totals 15 residues. Germline lookup yields CDR1 MDHEN and CDR2 SYDVKM. The CDR3 is CASRSIGTAYNEQFF. Written as DNA, the CDR3 is TGTGCCAGCAGGTCCATAGGGACGGCTTACAATGAGCAGTTCTTC.

The rearrangement links TRBV4-3 to TRBJ2-7; D is undetermined. Trimming removed 0 bases from V and 6 bases from J, with 15 bases in between. The CDR3 has 15 amino acids. The germline V gene has CDR1 LGHNA and CDR2 YSLEER. The CDR3 sequence: CASSQDAIPPGEQYF. CDR3 sequence (DNA): TGCGCCAGCAGCCAAGATGCCATCCCCCCGGGCGAGCAGTACTTC.

The rearrangement joins TRBV10-1 to TRBJ1-1; 7 bases are shared with TRBD1. From germline, CDR1 is WNHNN and CDR2 SYGVQD (reference sequence). This CDR3 comprises 14 residues. With 0 bases clipped from V and 7 bases from J, the junction kept 5 bases outside the gene matches. CDR3 region: CASSESFRGLEAFF. CDR3 coding DNA: TGCGCCAGCAGTGAGTCGTTTAGGGGGCTTGAAGCTTTCTTT.

This clone has just one count. V is TRBV28 and J is TRBJ2-3; the D gene is possibly TRBD1 (6 bases). This CDR3 is built from 16 residues. Germline V gene sequence: CDR1 MDHEN, CDR2 SYDVKM. The V gene lost 5 bases and the J gene lost 4 bases, with 19 bases spanning the gap. CDR3 protein: CASSPGARQGPDTQYF. DNA of the CDR3: TGTGCCAGCAGTCCGGGCGCTAGGCAGGGGCCAGATACGCAGTATTTT.

The V call is TRBV28, the J call TRBJ2-1; D remains ambiguous. The germline V and J ends were trimmed by 2 bases and 9 bases, with 8 bases remaining between them. This CDR3 is built from 12 residues. Per the germline V gene, CDR1 is MDHEN and CDR2 is SYDVKM. CDR3 bases: TGTGCCAGCAGTTTAGGTCAGGTTGAGCAGTTCTTC. Its protein product is CASSLGQVEQFF.

This clone is categorized as medium-sized. The chain is built from TRBV6-5 and TRBJ2-7; D uncertain. From germline, CDR1 is MNHEY and CDR2 SVGAGI. This CDR3 spans 13 amino acids. Trimming pared 0 bases from V and 4 bases from J, leaving 7 bases between. The CDR3, as DNA: TGTGCCAGCAGTTACTCTAAAGGGTACGAGCAGTACGTC. Translated: CASSYSKGYEQYV.

Regarding this clone: A read error may produce the germline difference seen at one junction end. The chain uses TRBV6-6 and TRBJ2-3, with D possibly matching TRBD2 (5 bases). The CDR3 is 15 amino acids. Per the germline V gene, CDR1 is MNHNY and CDR2 is SVGAGI (reference sequence). The CDR3 loop reads CAGSNLGSQTDTQYF. For the CDR3, the DNA is TGTGCCGGCAGTAACTTGGGGAGTCAGACAGATACGCAGTATTTT.

The chain couples TRBV28 to TRBJ2-7; D is ambiguous. The CDR3 has 14 amino acids. V dropped 7 bases and J dropped 4 bases, with 17 bases sitting between them. CDR1 is MDHEN, CDR2 SYDVKM, per germline. The CDR3 loop reads CASTHLPGVYEQYF. The CDR3, as DNA: TGTGCCAGCACCCATTTACCCGGAGTTTACGAGCAGTACTTC. Together with reference TRBV28 and TRBJ2-7, the CDR3 gives the full variable domain: DVKVTQSSRYLVKRTGEKVFLECVQDMDHENMFWYRQDPGLGLRLIYFSYDVKMKEKGDIPEGYSVSREKKERFSLILESASTNQTSMYLCASTHLPGVYEQYFGPGTRLTVT.

As DNA, the CDR3 is TGTGCCAGCAGCGGGGAGACCCAGTACTTC. Translating it yields CASSGETQYF. V is TRBV7-9 and J is TRBJ2-5; D is unclear. V was shortened by 5 bases and J by 5 bases, with 3 bases between the two germline ends. Germline V gene lookup returns CDR1 SEHNR and CDR2 FQNEAQ (reference sequence). The CDR3 runs to 10 residues.

The chain joins TRBV27 to TRBJ1-1; D is undetermined. CDR3 length: 14 residues. The germline V gene encodes CDR1 MNHEY and CDR2 SMNVEV (reference sequence). V was shortened by 4 bases and J by 1 base, with 10 bases between the two germline ends. CDR3: CASSSSGWNTEAFF. Here the CDR3 DNA reads TGTGCCAGCAGTTCTTCAGGTTGGAACACTGAAGCTTTCTTT.

The CDR3 DNA reads as TGTGCCAGCAGCTTACCGGCGGGAGGGGTCGAGACCCAGTACTTC. Protein sequence: CASSLPAGGVETQYF. The rearrangement links TRBV7-6 to TRBJ2-5, with TRBD2 matching 9 bases. Per germline, CDR1 SGHVS and CDR2 FNYEAQ. The J segment lost 5 bases and the V segment lost 2 bases, leaving 6 bases of the junction unmatched. The CDR3 has 15 amino acids. The variable domain in full, with the rest retrieved from reference TRBV7-6 and TRBJ2-5, is GAGVSQSPRYKVTKRGQDVALRCDPISGHVSLYWYRQALGQGPEFLTYFNYEAQQDKSGLPNDRFSAERPEGSISTLTIQRTEQRDSAMYRCASSLPAGGVETQYFGPGTRLLVL.

This sequence joins TRBV7-9 and TRBJ2-5, with TRBD1 identical over 8 bases. The trim removed 4 bases at V and 4 bases at J, leaving 5 bases unmatched. This CDR3 has 14 amino acids. Germline V lookup: CDR1 SEHNR, CDR2 FQNEAQ (reference sequence). CDR3 residues: CASSSDRVGETQYF. In nucleotides, the CDR3 is TGTGCCAGCAGCTCGGACAGGGTGGGAGAGACCCAGTACTTC.